These T cell receptor beta chains were read from a single sample in a study of blood T cell repertoires in COVID-19. The protocol was immunoSEQ multiplex PCR, while the TCRdb copy is restricted to in-frame clones and leaves out a portion. This sample has approximately 360,000 clones; roughly 86% occur once, and the top ten carry roughly 2%. Sequenced input: PBMCs or T cells enriched from blood (not recorded which). The source of these receptors is a man aged 35-49 years in a cohort exposed to, infected with or recovered from COVID-19 (not recorded which). The CDR3 runs from the conserved cysteine through the conserved F or W. Fields, in order: D gene, V gene, clone size, J gene, CDR3 DNA, CDR3 protein. The D gene is left open where the match is weak. The size of a clone is reported for some rows only, either as once, few or many, or as a class for expanded clones.

d_gene: -
v_gene: TRBV7-9
abundance: -
j_gene: TRBJ1-1
CDR3nt: TGTGCCAGCAGCTACGTCGGTGCTGGGAACACTGAAGCTTTCTTT
CDR3aa: CASSYVGAGNTEAFF

d_gene: TRBD1
v_gene: TRBV19
abundance: -
j_gene: TRBJ2-3
CDR3nt: TGTGCCAGTACCCCGGACAGGGATGACACGCAGTATTTT
CDR3aa: CASTPDRDDTQYF

d_gene: -
v_gene: TRBV9
abundance: -
j_gene: TRBJ2-1
CDR3nt: TGTGCCAGCAGCCCAAGGAGGGCCTCGGGCAATGAGCAGTTCTTC
CDR3aa: CASSPRRASGNEQFF

d_gene: -
v_gene: TRBV7-9
abundance: -
j_gene: TRBJ2-5
CDR3nt: TGTGCCAGCAGCTTAGACGGGAGCCACCAAGAGACCCAGTACTTC
CDR3aa: CASSLDGSHQETQYF

d_gene: -
v_gene: TRBV18
abundance: -
j_gene: TRBJ2-7
CDR3nt: TGTGCCAGCTCACCACCGTCCAACTCCTACGAGCAGTACTTC
CDR3aa: CASSPPSNSYEQYF

d_gene: TRBD2
v_gene: TRBV28
abundance: -
j_gene: TRBJ2-7
CDR3nt: TGTGCCAGCACCACGGGGGGGGCCCACGAGCAGTACTTC
CDR3aa: CASTTGGAHEQYF

d_gene: TRBD2
v_gene: TRBV13
abundance: -
j_gene: TRBJ2-5
CDR3nt: TGTGCCAGCAGCTTAGGACGGAGGGGCGGGAGTTTAAAGACCCAGTACTTC
CDR3aa: CASSLGRRGGSLKTQYF

d_gene: TRBD2
v_gene: TRBV9
abundance: -
j_gene: TRBJ2-6
CDR3nt: TGTGCCAGCAGCGTAGTGGGAGGGGAGGCTGGGGCCAACGTCCTGACTTTC
CDR3aa: CASSVVGGEAGANVLTF

d_gene: TRBD2
v_gene: TRBV7-2
abundance: few
j_gene: TRBJ2-1
CDR3nt: TGTGCCAGCAGCTTGGCTAGCGGGAGGGCCGGTAATGAGCAGTTCTTC
CDR3aa: CASSLASGRAGNEQFF

d_gene: TRBD1
v_gene: TRBV2
abundance: -
j_gene: TRBJ1-1
CDR3nt: TGTGCCAGCAGTGTACAGGGGACGGGGAACACTGAAGCTTTCTTT
CDR3aa: CASSVQGTGNTEAFF

d_gene: TRBD2
v_gene: TRBV19
abundance: -
j_gene: TRBJ2-5
CDR3nt: TGTGCCAGTAGTAAAAGCGGGAGGGCCGTGATTAACCAAGAGACCCAGTACTTC
CDR3aa: CASSKSGRAVINQETQYF

d_gene: TRBD2
v_gene: TRBV7-2
abundance: few
j_gene: TRBJ2-1
CDR3nt: TGTGCCAGCAGCTTAGACCTAACTACGGGACTAGCTAATGGTGAGCAGTTCTTC
CDR3aa: CASSLDLTTGLANGEQFF

d_gene: TRBD1
v_gene: TRBV9
abundance: -
j_gene: TRBJ1-1
CDR3nt: TGTGCCAGCAGCGTAGAAGCAGGGGGCGTGAGCACTGAAGCTTTCTTT
CDR3aa: CASSVEAGGVSTEAFF

d_gene: -
v_gene: TRBV19
abundance: once
j_gene: TRBJ1-3
CDR3nt: TGTGCCAGTAGTATACTGACTGGGTCTGGAAACACCATATATTTT
CDR3aa: CASSILTGSGNTIYF